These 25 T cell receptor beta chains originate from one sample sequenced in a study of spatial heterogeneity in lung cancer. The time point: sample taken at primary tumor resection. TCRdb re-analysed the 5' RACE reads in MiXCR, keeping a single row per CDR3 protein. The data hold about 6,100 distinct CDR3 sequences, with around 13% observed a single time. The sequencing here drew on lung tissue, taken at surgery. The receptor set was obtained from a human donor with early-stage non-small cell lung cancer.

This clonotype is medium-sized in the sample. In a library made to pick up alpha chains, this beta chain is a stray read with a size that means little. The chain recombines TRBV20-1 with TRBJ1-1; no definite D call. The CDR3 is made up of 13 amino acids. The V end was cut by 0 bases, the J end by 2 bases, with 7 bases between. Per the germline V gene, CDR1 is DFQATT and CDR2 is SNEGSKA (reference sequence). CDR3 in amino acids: CSARDWGNTEAFF. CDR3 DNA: TGCAGTGCTAGAGATTGGGGTAACACTGAAGCTTTCTTT.

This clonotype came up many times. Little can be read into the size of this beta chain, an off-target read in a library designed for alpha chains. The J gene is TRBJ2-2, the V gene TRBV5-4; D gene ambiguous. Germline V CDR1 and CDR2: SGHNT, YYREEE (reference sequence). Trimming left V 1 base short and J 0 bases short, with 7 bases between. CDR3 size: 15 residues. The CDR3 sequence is CASSLSLANTGELFF. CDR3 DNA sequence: TGTGCCAGCAGCTTGTCTCTCGCGAACACCGGGGAGCTGTTTTTT.

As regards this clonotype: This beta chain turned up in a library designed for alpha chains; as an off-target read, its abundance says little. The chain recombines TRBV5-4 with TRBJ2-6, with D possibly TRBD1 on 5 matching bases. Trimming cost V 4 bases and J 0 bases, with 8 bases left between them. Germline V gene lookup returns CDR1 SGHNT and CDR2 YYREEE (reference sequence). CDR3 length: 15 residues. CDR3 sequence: CASSIDSSGANVLTF. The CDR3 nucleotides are TGTGCCAGCAGCATCGACAGCTCTGGGGCCAACGTCCTGACTTTC. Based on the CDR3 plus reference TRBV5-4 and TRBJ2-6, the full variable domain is ETGVTQSPTHLIKTRGQQVTLRCSSQSGHNTVSWYQQALGQGPQFIFQYYREEENGRGNFPPRFSGLQFPNYSSELNVNALELDDSALYLCASSIDSSGANVLTFGAGSRLTVL.

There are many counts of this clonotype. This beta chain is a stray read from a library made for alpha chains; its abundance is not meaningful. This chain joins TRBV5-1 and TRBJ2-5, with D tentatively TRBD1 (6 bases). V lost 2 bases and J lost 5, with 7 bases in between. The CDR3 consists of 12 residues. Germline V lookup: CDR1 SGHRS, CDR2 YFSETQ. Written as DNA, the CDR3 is TGCGCCAGCAGCTTCACAGGGGAGACCCAGTACTTC. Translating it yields CASSFTGETQYF. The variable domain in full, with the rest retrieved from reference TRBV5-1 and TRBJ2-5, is KAGVTQTPRYLIKTRGQQVTLSCSPISGHRSVSWYQQTPGQGLQFLFEYFSETQRNKGNFPGRFSGRQFSNSRSEMNVSTLELGDSALYLCASSFTGETQYFGPGTRLLVL.

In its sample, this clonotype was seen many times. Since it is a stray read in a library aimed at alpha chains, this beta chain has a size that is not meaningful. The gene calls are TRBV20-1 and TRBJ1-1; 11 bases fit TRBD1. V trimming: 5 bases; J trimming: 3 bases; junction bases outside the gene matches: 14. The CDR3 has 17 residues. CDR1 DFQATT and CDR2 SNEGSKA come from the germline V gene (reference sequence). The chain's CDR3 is CSAPKRKGQGADTEAFF. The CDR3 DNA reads TGCAGTGCTCCTAAGAGGAAAGGACAGGGGGCCGACACTGAAGCTTTCTTT.

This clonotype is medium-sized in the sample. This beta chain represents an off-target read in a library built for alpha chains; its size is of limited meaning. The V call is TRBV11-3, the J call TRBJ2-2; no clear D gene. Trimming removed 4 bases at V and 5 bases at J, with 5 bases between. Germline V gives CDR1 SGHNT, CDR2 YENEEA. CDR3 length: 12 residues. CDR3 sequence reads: CASSSSTGELFF. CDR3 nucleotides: TGTGCCAGCAGCTCCAGTACCGGGGAGCTGTTTTTT.

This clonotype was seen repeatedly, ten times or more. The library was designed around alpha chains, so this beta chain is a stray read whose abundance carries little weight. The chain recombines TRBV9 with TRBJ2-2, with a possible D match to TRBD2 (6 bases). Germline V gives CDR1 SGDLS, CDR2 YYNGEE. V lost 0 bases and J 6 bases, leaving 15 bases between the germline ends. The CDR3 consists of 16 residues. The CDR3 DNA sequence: TGTGCCAGCAGCGTAGATGGCCGGGAGTCCCCCGGGGAGCTGTTTTTT. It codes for CASSVDGRESPGELFF.

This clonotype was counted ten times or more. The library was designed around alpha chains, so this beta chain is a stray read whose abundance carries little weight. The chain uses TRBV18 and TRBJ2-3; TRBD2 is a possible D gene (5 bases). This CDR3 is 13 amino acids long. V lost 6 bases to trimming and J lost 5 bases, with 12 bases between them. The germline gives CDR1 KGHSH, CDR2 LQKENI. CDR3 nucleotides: TGTGCCAGCTCCCCGGCGGGTGGAGATACGCAGTATTTT. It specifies CASSPAGGDTQYF.

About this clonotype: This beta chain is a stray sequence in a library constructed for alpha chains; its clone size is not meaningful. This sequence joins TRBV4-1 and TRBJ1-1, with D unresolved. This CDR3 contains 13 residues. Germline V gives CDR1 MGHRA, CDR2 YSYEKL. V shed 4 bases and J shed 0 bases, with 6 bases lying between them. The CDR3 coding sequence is TGCGCCAGCAGCCTCCGCTTGAACACTGAAGCTTTCTTT. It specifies CASSLRLNTEAFF.

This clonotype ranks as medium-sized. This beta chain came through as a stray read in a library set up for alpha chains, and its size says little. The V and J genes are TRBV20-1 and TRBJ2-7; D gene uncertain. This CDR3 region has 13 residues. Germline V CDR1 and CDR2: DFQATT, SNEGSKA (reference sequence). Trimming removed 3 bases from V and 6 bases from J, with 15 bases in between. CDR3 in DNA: TGCAGTGCTAGTTCAAGGGATTTGCGCGAGCAGTACTTC. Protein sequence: CSASSRDLREQYF.

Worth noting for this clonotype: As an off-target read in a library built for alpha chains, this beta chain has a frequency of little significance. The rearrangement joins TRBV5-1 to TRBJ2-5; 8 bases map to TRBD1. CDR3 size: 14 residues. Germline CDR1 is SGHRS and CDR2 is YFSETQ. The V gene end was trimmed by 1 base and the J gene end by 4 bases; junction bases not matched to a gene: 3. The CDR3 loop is CASSLNTGGETQYF. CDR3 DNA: TGCGCCAGCAGCTTGAACACAGGGGGAGAGACCCAGTACTTC.

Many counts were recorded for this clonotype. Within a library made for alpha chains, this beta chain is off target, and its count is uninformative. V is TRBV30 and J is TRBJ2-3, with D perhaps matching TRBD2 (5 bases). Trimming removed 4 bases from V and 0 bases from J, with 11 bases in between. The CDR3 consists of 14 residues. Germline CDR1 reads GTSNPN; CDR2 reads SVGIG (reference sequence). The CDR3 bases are TGTGCCTGGATGAAAGCGGCTAGCACAGATACGCAGTATTTT. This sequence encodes CAWMKAASTDTQYF. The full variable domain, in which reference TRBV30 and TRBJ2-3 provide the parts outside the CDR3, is SQTIHQWPATLVQPVGSPLSLECTVEGTSNPNLYWYRQAAGRGLQLLFYSVGIGQISSEVPQNLSASRPQDRQFILSSKKLLLSDSGFYLCAWMKAASTDTQYFGPGTRLTVL.

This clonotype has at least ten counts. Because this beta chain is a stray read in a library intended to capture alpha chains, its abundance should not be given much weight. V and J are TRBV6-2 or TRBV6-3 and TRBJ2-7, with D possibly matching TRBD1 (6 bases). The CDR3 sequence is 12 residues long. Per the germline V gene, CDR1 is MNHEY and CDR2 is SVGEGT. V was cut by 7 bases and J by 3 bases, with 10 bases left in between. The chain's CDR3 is CASKDRFYEQYF. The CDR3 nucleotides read TGTGCCAGCAAGGACAGATTCTACGAGCAGTACTTC.

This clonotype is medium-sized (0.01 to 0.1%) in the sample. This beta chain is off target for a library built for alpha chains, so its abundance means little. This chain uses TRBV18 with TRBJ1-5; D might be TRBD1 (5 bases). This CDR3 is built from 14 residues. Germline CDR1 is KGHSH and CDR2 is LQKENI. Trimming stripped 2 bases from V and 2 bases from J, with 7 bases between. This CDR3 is CASSPGDGNQPQHF. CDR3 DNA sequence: TGTGCCAGCTCACCAGGGGACGGCAATCAGCCCCAGCATTTT.

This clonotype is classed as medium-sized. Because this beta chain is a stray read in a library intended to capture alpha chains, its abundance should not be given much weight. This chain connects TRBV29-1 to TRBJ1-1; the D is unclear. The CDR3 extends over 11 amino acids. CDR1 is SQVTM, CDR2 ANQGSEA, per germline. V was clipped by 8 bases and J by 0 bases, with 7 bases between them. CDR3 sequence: CSITLNTEAFF. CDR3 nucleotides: TGCAGCATAACCCTGAACACTGAAGCTTTCTTT.

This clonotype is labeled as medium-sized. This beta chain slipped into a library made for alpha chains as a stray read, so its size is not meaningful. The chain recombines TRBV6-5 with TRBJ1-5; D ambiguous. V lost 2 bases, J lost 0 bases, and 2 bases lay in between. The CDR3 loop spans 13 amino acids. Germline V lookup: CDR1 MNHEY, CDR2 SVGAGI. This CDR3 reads CASSYDSNQPQHF. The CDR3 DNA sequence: TGTGCCAGCAGTTACGATAGCAATCAGCCCCAGCATTTT.

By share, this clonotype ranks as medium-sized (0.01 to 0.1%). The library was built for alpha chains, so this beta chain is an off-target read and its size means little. CDR3 nucleotides: TGTGCCAGCAGCTCTAGACCGATGGACAAACCGGGACTAGCGGGAACGTACCAAGAGACCCAGTACTTC. Residues: CASSSRPMDKPGLAGTYQETQYF. The V gene is TRBV11-1, the J gene TRBJ2-5, with 13 bases identical to TRBD2. The CDR3 loop spans 23 amino acids. V was clipped by 4 bases and J by 0 bases; unmatched bases: 23. Germline lookup yields CDR1 SGHAT and CDR2 FQDESV (reference sequence).

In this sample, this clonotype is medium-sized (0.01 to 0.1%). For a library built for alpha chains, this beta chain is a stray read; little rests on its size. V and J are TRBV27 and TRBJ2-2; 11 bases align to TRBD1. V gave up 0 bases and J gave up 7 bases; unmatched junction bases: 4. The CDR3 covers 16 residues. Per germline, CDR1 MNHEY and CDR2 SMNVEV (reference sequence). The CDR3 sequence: CASSLSGTGGIGELFF. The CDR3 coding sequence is TGTGCCAGCAGTTTATCGGGGACAGGGGGGATCGGGGAGCTGTTTTTT.

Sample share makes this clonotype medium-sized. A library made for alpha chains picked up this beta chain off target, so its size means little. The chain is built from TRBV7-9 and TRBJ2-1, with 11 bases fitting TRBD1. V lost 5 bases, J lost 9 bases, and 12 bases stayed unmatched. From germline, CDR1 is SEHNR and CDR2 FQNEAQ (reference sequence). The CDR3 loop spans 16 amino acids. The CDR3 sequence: CASSGIGQGAHSEQFF. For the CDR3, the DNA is TGTGCCAGCAGCGGGATAGGACAGGGGGCGCATTCTGAGCAGTTCTTC.

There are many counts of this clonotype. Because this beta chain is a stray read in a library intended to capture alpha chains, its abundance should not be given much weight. CDR3 nucleotide sequence: TGCAGCGTTCTCGACAGCATGAACACTGAAGCTTTCTTT. Translation gives CSVLDSMNTEAFF. The V and J genes are TRBV29-1 and TRBJ1-1, with a tentative D call TRBD1 (5 bases). The CDR3 is 13 residues long. Germline CDR1 SQVTM, CDR2 ANQGSEA. The V end was cut by 5 bases, the J end by 0 bases, with 10 bases between.

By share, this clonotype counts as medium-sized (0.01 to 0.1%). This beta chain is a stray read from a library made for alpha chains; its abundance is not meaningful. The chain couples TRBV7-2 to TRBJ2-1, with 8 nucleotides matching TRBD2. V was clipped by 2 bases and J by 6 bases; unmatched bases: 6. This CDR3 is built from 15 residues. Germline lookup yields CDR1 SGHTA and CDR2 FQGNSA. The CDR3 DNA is TGTGCCAGCAGCTTAAAGGCGGGAGGCGGCAATGAGCAGTTCTTC. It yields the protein CASSLKAGGGNEQFF.

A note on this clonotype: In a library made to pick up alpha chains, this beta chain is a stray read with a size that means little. The CDR3 region is CAITEGLEQYF. The CDR3 nucleotides are TGTGCCATCACCGAAGGGCTAGAGCAGTACTTC. The gene calls are TRBV10-3 and TRBJ2-7; D is uncertain. This CDR3 is 11 amino acids long. CDR1 and CDR2 from the germline V gene are ENHRY and SYGVKD. Deletions cut 7 bases from V and 7 bases from J, with 11 bases between.

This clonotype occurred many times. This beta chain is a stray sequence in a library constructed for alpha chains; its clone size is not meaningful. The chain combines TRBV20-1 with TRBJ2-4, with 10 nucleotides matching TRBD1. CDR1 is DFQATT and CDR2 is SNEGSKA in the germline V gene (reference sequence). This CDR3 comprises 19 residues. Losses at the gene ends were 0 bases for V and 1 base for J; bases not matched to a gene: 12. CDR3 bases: TGCAGTGCTAGAGATAGAAGGGACAGGGGTGGAGGGGCCAAAAACATTCAGTACTTC. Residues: CSARDRRDRGGGAKNIQYF.

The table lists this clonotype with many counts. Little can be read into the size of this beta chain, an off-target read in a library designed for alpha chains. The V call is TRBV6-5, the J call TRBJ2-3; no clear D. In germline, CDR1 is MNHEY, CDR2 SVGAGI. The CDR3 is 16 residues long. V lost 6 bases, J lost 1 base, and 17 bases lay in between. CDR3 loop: CASSNNQVLGTDTQYF. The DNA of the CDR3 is TGTGCCAGCAGCAATAACCAGGTGTTAGGCACAGATACGCAGTATTTT.

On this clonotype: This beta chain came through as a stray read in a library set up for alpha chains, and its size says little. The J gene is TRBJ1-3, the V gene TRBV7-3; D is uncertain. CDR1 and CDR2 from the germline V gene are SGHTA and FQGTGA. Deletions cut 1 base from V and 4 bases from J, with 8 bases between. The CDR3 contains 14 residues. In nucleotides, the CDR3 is TGTGCCAGCAGCTTAAGTTCAACCGGAAACACCATATATTTT. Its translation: CASSLSSTGNTIYF.